This T cell receptor (beta chain) was recovered during a study of molecular identifiers for immune sequencing clone quantification. Study-level results: Spiked Jurkat TCR RNA equal to one cell could reportedly be picked out among 900,000 to 1,000,000 naive cells. More than 98% of effector molecules, versus under 1% of naive-cell molecules, belonged to clones above 20 RNA copies.

This clonotype was seen ten or more times. Antigen unknown. Using a CD8+CD4-CCR7+CD45RA+ phenotype, naive CD8 T cells were sorted. Library preparation followed earlier protocols using designated TCR primers. TCRdb reprocessed the PCR reads with MiXCR, giving one entry per CDR3 protein. The table includes more than 450,000 distinct CDR3 sequences, about 25% detected once. The CDR3 is made up of 14 amino acids. Trimming removed 2 bases from V and 5 bases from J; junction bases left unmatched: 5. The V gene's germline CDR1 is SGHTA and CDR2 FQGNSA. The chain combines TRBV7-2 with TRBJ2-7; 8 positions match TRBD2. The source material was naive CD8+ T cells from blood, with Jurkat cell RNA spiked in. As to subset: FACS-sorted CD8+CD4-CCR7+CD45RA+ naive T cells. This receptor was taken from a human donor in good health. Some libraries in this study had Jurkat cell RNA spiked in. This CDR3 is CASSLSGSQDEQYF. CDR3 sequence (DNA): TGTGCCAGCAGCTTAAGCGGGAGTCAAGACGAGCAGTACTTC.